Below are 32 T cell receptor beta chains sequenced from a single sample in a study of T-cell memory formation after mild COVID-19. TCRdb reanalysed the 5' RACE reads using MiXCR and keeps one entry per CDR3 protein. The sample holds roughly 610,000 distinct CDR3 sequences, 15% to 20% seen once. Sequenced material: PBMCs or a T cell subset sorted from them (not recorded which). These receptors were obtained from an adult woman who had mild COVID-19 (a few samples of this study predate the infection). Cell type and time point are not known.

CDR3 nucleotides: TGTGCCTGGAGTGTTTCGGGGTTCGGGGAGCTGTTTTTT. Encoded protein: CAWSVSGFGELFF. The V call is TRBV30, the J call TRBJ2-2; D is perhaps TRBD2 (5 bases). Trimming took 0 bases from V and 7 from J, leaving 9 bases between them. Germline V gene data show CDR1 as GTSNPN and CDR2 as SVGIG (reference sequence). There are 13 residues in the CDR3.

This sequence joins TRBV20-1 and TRBJ2-1; TRBD2 aligns across 9 bases. The CDR3 consists of 15 residues. V lost 7 bases, J lost 4 bases, and 11 bases stayed unmatched. Germline CDR1 is DFQATT and CDR2 is SNEGSKA (reference sequence). The CDR3 region has the DNA TGCAGTGGCCTGCAAGCGGGAGGAGCTTACAATGAGCAGTTCTTC. Amino acid sequence: CSGLQAGGAYNEQFF.

This clonotype came up a few times. The J gene is TRBJ1-2, the V gene TRBV4-1; no firm D call. The CDR3 contains 15 residues. V was clipped by 1 base and J by 1 base, with 10 bases between them. Looked up from germline, CDR1 is MGHRA and CDR2 is YSYEKL. The CDR3 protein is CASSQVFIYNYGYTF. CDR3 DNA: TGCGCCAGCAGCCAAGTTTTTATTTATAACTATGGCTACACCTTC.

This clonotype appeared many times. The rearrangement uses TRBV27 and TRBJ1-6; a possible D gene is TRBD1 (5 bases). Trimming removed 5 bases from V and 6 bases from J, with 14 bases in between. Germline V CDR1 and CDR2: MNHEY, SMNVEV (reference sequence). This CDR3 comprises 15 residues. The CDR3 loop is CASSPSGRFNSPLHF. The CDR3 bases are TGTGCCAGCAGTCCGTCGGGACGGTTTAATTCACCCCTCCACTTT.

This clonotype was observed a handful of times. This rearrangement joins TRBV4-1 to TRBJ1-1; D remains unclear. Looked up from germline, CDR1 is MGHRA and CDR2 is YSYEKL. V dropped 1 base and J dropped 4 bases, with 10 bases sitting between them. The CDR3 has 14 residues. CDR3 nucleotides: TGCGCCAGCAGCCAAGTGAGAGGATTCACTGAAGCTTTCTTT. Its translation is CASSQVRGFTEAFF.

This sequence joins TRBV24-1 and TRBJ2-2; TRBD1 aligns across 8 bases. Germline V CDR1 and CDR2: KGHDR, SFDVKD. Trimming removed 7 bases from V and 5 bases from J; junction bases left unmatched: 5. This CDR3 is 14 amino acids long. The CDR3 coding sequence is TGTGCCACCAGCCGGACAGGGAGAACCGGGGAGCTGTTTTTT. Protein sequence: CATSRTGRTGELFF.

There are a few counts of this clonotype. The chain couples TRBV7-9 to TRBJ1-2, with a weak D call TRBD1 (5 bases). This CDR3 is built from 13 residues. In germline, CDR1 is SEHNR, CDR2 FQNEAQ (reference sequence). Trimming stripped 5 bases from V and 7 bases from J, with 14 bases between. Here the CDR3 reads CASSAVGGRGYTF. The CDR3 coding sequence is TGTGCCAGCAGCGCTGTTGGGGGACGTGGCTACACCTTC.

The CDR3 bases are TGTGCCAGCAGCCCCGGGGGGGGGTTGGACACCGGGGAGCTGTTTTTT. Protein sequence: CASSPGGGLDTGELFF. The chain carries TRBV12-3 or TRBV12-4 and TRBJ2-2; 8 bases are a match to TRBD2. J lost 3 bases, V lost 6 bases, and 9 bases had no gene match. This CDR3 is 16 amino acids long.

V gene TRBV11-3 combines with J gene TRBJ1-1; unclear D gene. Trimming took off 7 bases at V and 8 bases at J, with 17 bases between the two ends. The CDR3 loop spans 13 amino acids. The germline CDR1 and CDR2 sequences are SGHNT and YENEEA. Here the CDR3 DNA reads TGTGCCAGCACCAGCGGGCCAGGTCGAGAAGCTTTCTTT. This codes for CASTSGPGREAFF.

This chain joins TRBV7-9 and TRBJ1-1; 8 bases map to TRBD1. The germline V gene encodes CDR1 SEHNR and CDR2 FQNEAQ (reference sequence). CDR3 length equals 15 residues. J gave up 3 bases and V 4 bases, and 7 bases lay outside the gene matches. CDR3 DNA sequence: TGTGCCAGCAGCTCCGCAGACAGGGGAGACACTGAAGCTTTCTTT. Translating it yields CASSSADRGDTEAFF.

Only a few counts were recorded for this clonotype. The chain employs TRBV7-8 and TRBJ2-3; the match to TRBD2 covers 9 bases. With V trimmed by 7 bases and J by 5 bases, 10 bases remained unmatched. The CDR3 spans 15 residues. Per germline, CDR1 SGHVS and CDR2 FQNEAQ. CDR3 protein: CASNSWAGGVDTQYF. In DNA form, the CDR3 reads TGTGCCAGCAACTCCTGGGCGGGGGGGGTAGATACGCAGTATTTT. Variable domain in full (rest from reference TRBV7-8 and TRBJ2-3): GAGVSQSPRYKVAKRGQDVALRCDPISGHVSLFWYQQALGQGPEFLTYFQNEAQLDKSGLPSDRFFAERPEGSVSTLKIQRTQQEDSAVYLCASNSWAGGVDTQYFGPGTRLTVL.

This clonotype was observed a handful of times. The CDR3: CATSDSTNTEAFF. The DNA for the CDR3 is TGTGCCACCAGTGATTCAACGAACACTGAAGCTTTCTTT. The chain links TRBV24-1 to TRBJ1-1; the D is unclear. Between the trimmed V and J ends, which lost 2 bases and 1 base, there was a span of 4 bases. CDR1 KGHDR and CDR2 SFDVKD come from the germline V gene. The CDR3 runs to 13 residues.

The V gene is TRBV5-1, the J gene TRBJ2-7; TRBD1 aligns across 7 bases. Germline lookup yields CDR1 SGHRS and CDR2 YFSETQ. The CDR3 is made up of 16 amino acids. V was clipped by 3 bases and J by 1 base; unmatched bases: 10. The CDR3 nucleotides read TGCGCCAGCAGCTCCTCAGGGGACAGCCTATCCTACGAGCAGTACTTC. The encoded protein is CASSSSGDSLSYEQYF.

This clonotype was found a few times. The chain recombines TRBV7-9 with TRBJ1-2; D not certain. Germline CDR1 and CDR2: SEHNR and FQNEAQ (reference sequence). This CDR3 is built from 13 residues. The V and J ends lost 2 bases and 6 bases respectively, with 10 bases between them. The CDR3 coding sequence is TGTGCCAGCAGCTTAAGTTCGGGGAATGGCTACACCTTC. It encodes CASSLSSGNGYTF.

The V call is TRBV27, the J call TRBJ2-6, with D unclear. The CDR3 sequence is 14 residues long. Trimming removed 3 bases at V and 2 bases at J, with 5 bases between. Germline CDR1 MNHEY, CDR2 SMNVEV (reference sequence). CDR3 DNA: TGTGCCAGCAGTTTGAACGCTGGGGCCAACGTCCTGACTTTC. Its protein product is CASSLNAGANVLTF.

This clonotype was seen more than once but under ten times. The chain combines TRBV9 with TRBJ1-2; 7 bases match TRBD1. The CDR3 has 15 amino acids. Germline lookup yields CDR1 SGDLS and CDR2 YYNGEE. The trim removed 0 bases at V and 4 bases at J, leaving 6 bases unmatched. This CDR3 is CASSVAATGTYGYTF. The CDR3 coding sequence is TGTGCCAGCAGCGTAGCGGCGACAGGGACCTATGGCTACACCTTC.

The V call is TRBV5-1, the J call TRBJ1-2; possible D gene TRBD1, 5 bases. Germline lookup yields CDR1 SGHRS and CDR2 YFSETQ. V shed 4 bases and J shed 2 bases, with 12 bases lying between them. The CDR3 loop spans 14 amino acids. CDR3 in amino acids: CASSPSQANYGYTF. The CDR3 DNA is TGCGCCAGCAGCCCCTCACAGGCCAACTATGGCTACACCTTC. Based on the CDR3 plus reference TRBV5-1 and TRBJ1-2, the full variable domain is KAGVTQTPRYLIKTRGQQVTLSCSPISGHRSVSWYQQTPGQGLQFLFEYFSETQRNKGNFPGRFSGRQFSNSRSEMNVSTLELGDSALYLCASSPSQANYGYTFGSGTRLTVV.

This clonotype came up a few times. The chain employs TRBV6-1 and TRBJ1-1; D is undetermined. The CDR3 extends over 14 amino acids. The ends were cut back, 4 bases at V and 3 bases at J, with 12 bases in the middle. Germline values: CDR1 MNHNS, CDR2 SASEGT. The CDR3 DNA is TGTGCCAGCAGTGCCAAGTCGCTCGACACTGAAGCTTTCTTT. Encoded protein: CASSAKSLDTEAFF.

There are a few counts of this clonotype. The gene calls are TRBV11-2 and TRBJ2-3, with 11 bases aligning to TRBD1. Trimming took 5 bases from V and 9 from J; bases not matched to a gene: 10. Germline lookup yields CDR1 SGHAT and CDR2 FQNNGV. There are 15 residues in the CDR3. CDR3 DNA: TGTGCCAGCAGCGCCGGGACAGGGGGAGTGTGGACGCAGTATTTT. It is translated as CASSAGTGGVWTQYF.

This clonotype was seen only a few times. This rearrangement joins TRBV5-1 to TRBJ2-6, with a weak D call TRBD1 (5 bases). This CDR3 has 17 amino acids. Germline V CDR1 and CDR2: SGHRS, YFSETQ. Between the trimmed V and J ends, which lost 0 bases and 3 bases, there was a span of 13 bases. The CDR3 loop is CASSLAVQGSGANVLTF. CDR3 DNA sequence: TGCGCCAGCAGCTTGGCGGTCCAGGGTAGTGGGGCCAACGTCCTGACTTTC.

The chain uses TRBV16 and TRBJ1-1; D remains ambiguous. Germline V CDR1 and CDR2: KGHSY, FQNENV. The germline V and J ends were trimmed by 0 bases and 0 bases, with 8 bases remaining between them. This CDR3 has 15 residues. The CDR3 DNA sequence: TGTGCCAGCAGCCAATCGCCGGATTTGAACACTGAAGCTTTCTTT. It is translated as CASSQSPDLNTEAFF. Complete variable domain (other parts from reference TRBV16 and TRBJ1-1): GEEVAQTPKHLVRGEGQKAKLYCAPIKGHSYVFWYQQVLKNEFKFLISFQNENVFDETGMPKERFSAKCLPNSPCSLEIQATKLEDSAVYFCASSQSPDLNTEAFFGQGTRLTVV.

There are a few counts of this clonotype. The V call is TRBV29-1, the J call TRBJ2-5; D unclear. V lost 3 bases to trimming and J lost 5 bases, with 28 bases between them. The CDR3 is 18 residues long. CDR1 and CDR2 (germline): SQVTM, ANQGSEA. The CDR3 region has the DNA TGCAGCGTTGATCTCGGCGATAAGTCTGGGGTCCTCGGGGAGACCCAGTACTTC. Translation: CSVDLGDKSGVLGETQYF.

The rearrangement links TRBV6-1 to TRBJ2-1, with 9 nucleotides matching TRBD1. CDR3 length: 15 residues. The V and J ends lost 0 bases and 4 bases, in that order; junction bases with no gene match: 1. Germline V CDR1 and CDR2: MNHNS, SASEGT. CDR3 in amino acids: CASSEAGQGYNEQFF. The CDR3 bases are TGTGCCAGCAGTGAAGCAGGACAGGGGTACAATGAGCAGTTCTTC.

This clonotype appeared a few times. The V call is TRBV14, the J call TRBJ2-5; tentatively, D is TRBD2 (5 bases). The CDR3 runs 15 residues. Germline V lookup: CDR1 SGHDN, CDR2 FVKESK. The V and J ends lost 0 bases and 7 bases respectively, with 15 bases between them. In DNA form, the CDR3 reads TGTGCCAGCAGCCAAGATCGACTACCCACCGTGACCCAGTACTTC. It codes for CASSQDRLPTVTQYF.

This chain links TRBV18 with TRBJ2-7; D gene uncertain. The CDR3 spans 13 residues. CDR1 is KGHSH, CDR2 LQKENI, per germline. The V end lost 3 bases, the J end lost 6 bases, and 12 bases lay between the germline ends. Here the CDR3 DNA reads TGTGCCAGCTCACCCGATCCTTTATCCGAGCAGTACTTC. Protein sequence: CASSPDPLSEQYF.

The sample holds a few counts of this clonotype. This chain links TRBV7-3 with TRBJ2-1; a possible D gene is TRBD2 (5 bases). Trimming stripped 6 bases from V and 6 bases from J, with 21 bases between. From germline, CDR1 is SGHTA and CDR2 FQGTGA. The CDR3 is 16 amino acids. CDR3 amino acids: CASRATPSLASNEQFF. CDR3 in DNA: TGTGCCAGCAGAGCGACGCCGTCGCTAGCTTCCAATGAGCAGTTCTTC.

This clonotype was seen at least ten times. CDR3 sequence reads: CASSHTGGYEQYF. CDR3 bases: TGTGCCAGCAGCCATACAGGGGGCTACGAGCAGTACTTC. The J gene is TRBJ2-7, the V gene TRBV7-9; 8 nucleotides match TRBD1. V lost 5 bases to trimming and J lost 3 bases; unmatched junction nucleotides: 3. The germline V gene has CDR1 SEHNR and CDR2 FQNEAQ (reference sequence). This CDR3 is built from 13 residues.

This clonotype was seen a few times. The J gene is TRBJ2-2, the V gene TRBV12-3 or TRBV12-4, with 8 bases fitting TRBD1. After removal of 7 bases from V and 9 bases from J, the junction contained 13 bases not matched to a gene. The CDR3 extends over 15 amino acids. CDR3 DNA sequence: TGTGCCAGCAACCCTCTCGGGACAGGAGGCAGGGAGCTGTTTTTT. Amino acid sequence: CASNPLGTGGRELFF.

This clonotype was seen many times. The chain couples TRBV20-1 to TRBJ2-7; D possibly uses TRBD1 or TRBD2 (5 bases each). CDR3 size: 14 residues. Trimming took 1 base from V and 2 from J, leaving 12 bases between them. The V gene's germline CDR1 is DFQATT and CDR2 SNEGSKA (reference sequence). This CDR3 reads CSARGGDRPYEQYF. The CDR3 DNA sequence: TGCAGTGCTAGAGGTGGGGACCGACCCTACGAGCAGTACTTC.

This clonotype appeared a few times. The chain recombines TRBV6-6 with TRBJ1-2; 9 nucleotides match TRBD1. The CDR3 runs 13 residues. J lost 8 bases, V lost 4 bases, and 5 bases had no gene match. CDR1 MNHNY and CDR2 SVGAGI come from the germline V gene (reference sequence). CDR3 sequence (DNA): TGTGCCAGCAGTTTGACAGGGGGTTCGGGCTACACCTTC. Translated, it gives CASSLTGGSGYTF.

This clonotype has more than one count but fewer than ten. The rearrangement links TRBV12-3 or TRBV12-4 to TRBJ2-3; D may be TRBD2 (5 bases). Trimming pared 4 bases from V and 5 bases from J, leaving 19 bases between. This CDR3 has 16 amino acids. The CDR3 DNA sequence: TGTGCCAGCAGTTCTCTATTTCACGGGATTGAAGATACGCAGTATTTT. This codes for CASSSLFHGIEDTQYF.

This clonotype has only a few counts. This rearrangement joins TRBV27 to TRBJ1-2; the match to TRBD1 covers 9 bases. Germline assignment: CDR1 MNHEY and CDR2 SMNVEV (reference sequence). With V trimmed by 5 bases and J by 5 bases, 12 bases remained unmatched. CDR3 length equals 16 residues. For the CDR3, the DNA is TGTGCCAGCAGTCCGACCGGACAGGGGAGGCCTTATGGCTACACCTTC. Its protein product is CASSPTGQGRPYGYTF.